This section outlines one T cell receptor beta chain sequence together with its context. The antigen remains undetermined. The source of the sample is a study of shared clonotypes between healthy human individuals. The study's findings and limits: Larger estimated richness was generally recorded for naive subsets relative to memory subsets.

The test was conducted at deep level. Clones were sequenced by immunoSEQ multiplex PCR, and TCRdb holds only the in-frame ones, with some missing. Of over a million clones listed, roughly 74% are singletons. The CDR3 loop spans 13 amino acids. Germline V gives CDR1 LGHNA, CDR2 YSLEER. Trimming stripped 4 bases from V and 5 bases from J, with 11 bases between. The chain is built from TRBV4-3 and TRBJ1-2; no firm D call. Sequenced material: memory CD4+ T cells from PBMCs. Described subset: CD45RA-negative fraction. This receptor was taken from a man between 18 and 35 years old in good health. Some clones in this sample may be carry-over from other donors' samples. The CDR3 here is CASSLQGGYGYTF. The CDR3 DNA follows: TGCGCCAGCAGCCTCCAAGGAGGATATGGCTACACCTTC.